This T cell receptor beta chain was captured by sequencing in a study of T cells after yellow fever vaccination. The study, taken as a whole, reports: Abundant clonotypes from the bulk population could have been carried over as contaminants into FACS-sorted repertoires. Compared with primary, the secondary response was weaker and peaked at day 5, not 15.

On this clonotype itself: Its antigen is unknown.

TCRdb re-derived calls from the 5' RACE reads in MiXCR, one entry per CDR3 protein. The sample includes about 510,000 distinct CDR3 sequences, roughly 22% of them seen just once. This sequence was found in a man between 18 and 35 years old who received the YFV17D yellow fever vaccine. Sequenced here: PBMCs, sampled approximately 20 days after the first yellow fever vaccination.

The DNA of the CDR3 is TGTGCCAGCAGCCCGAGGGTTGGGGGGCGCCTTGACTATGGCTACACCTTC. Translation gives CASSPRVGGRLDYGYTF. This sequence joins TRBV7-9 and TRBJ1-2; a weak D match, TRBD1 (6 bases). The germline V gene encodes CDR1 SEHNR and CDR2 FQNEAQ (reference sequence). Trimming removed 5 bases from V and 3 bases from J, with 22 bases in between. The CDR3 runs to 17 residues.